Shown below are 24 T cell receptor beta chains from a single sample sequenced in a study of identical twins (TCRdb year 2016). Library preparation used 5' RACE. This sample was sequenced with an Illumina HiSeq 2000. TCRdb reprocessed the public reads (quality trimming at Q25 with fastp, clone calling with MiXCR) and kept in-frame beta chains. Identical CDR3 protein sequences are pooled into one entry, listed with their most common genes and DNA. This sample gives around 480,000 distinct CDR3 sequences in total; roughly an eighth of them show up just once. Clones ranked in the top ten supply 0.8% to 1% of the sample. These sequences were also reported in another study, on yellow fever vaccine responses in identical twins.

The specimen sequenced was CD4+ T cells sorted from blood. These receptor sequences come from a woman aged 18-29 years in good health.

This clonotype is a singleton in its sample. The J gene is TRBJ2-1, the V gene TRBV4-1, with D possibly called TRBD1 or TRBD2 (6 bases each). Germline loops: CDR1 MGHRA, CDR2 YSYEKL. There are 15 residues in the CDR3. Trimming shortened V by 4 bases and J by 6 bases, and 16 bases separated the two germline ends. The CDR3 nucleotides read TGCGCCAGCAGCCTCTACGGGGGCCTTAGCAATGAGCAGTTCTTC. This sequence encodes CASSLYGGLSNEQFF.

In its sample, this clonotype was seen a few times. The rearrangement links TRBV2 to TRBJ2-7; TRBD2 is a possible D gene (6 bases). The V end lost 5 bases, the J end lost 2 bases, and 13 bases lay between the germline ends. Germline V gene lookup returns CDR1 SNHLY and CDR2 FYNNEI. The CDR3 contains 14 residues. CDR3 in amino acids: CASSLTSNPYEQYF. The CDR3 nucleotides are TGTGCCAGCAGTTTGACTAGTAACCCCTACGAGCAGTACTTC.

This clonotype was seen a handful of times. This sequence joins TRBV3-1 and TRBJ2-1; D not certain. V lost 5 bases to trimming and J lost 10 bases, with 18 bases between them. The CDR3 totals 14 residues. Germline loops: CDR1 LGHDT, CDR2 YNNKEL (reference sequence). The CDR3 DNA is TGTGCCAGCAGCGAAAGTGGCACGCCCAAGGAGCAGTTCTTC. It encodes CASSESGTPKEQFF.

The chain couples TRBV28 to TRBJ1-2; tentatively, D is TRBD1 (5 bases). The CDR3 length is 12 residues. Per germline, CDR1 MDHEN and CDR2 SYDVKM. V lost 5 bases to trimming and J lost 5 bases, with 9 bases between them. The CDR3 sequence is CASSGGLYGYTF. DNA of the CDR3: TGTGCCAGCAGTGGGGGTCTATATGGCTACACCTTC.

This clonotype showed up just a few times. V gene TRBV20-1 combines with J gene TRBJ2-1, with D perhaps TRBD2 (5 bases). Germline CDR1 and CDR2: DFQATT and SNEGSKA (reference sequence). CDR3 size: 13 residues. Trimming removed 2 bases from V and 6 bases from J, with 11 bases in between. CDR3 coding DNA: TGCAGTGCTAGATTTGCTAGCTTCAATGAGCAGTTCTTC. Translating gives CSARFASFNEQFF.

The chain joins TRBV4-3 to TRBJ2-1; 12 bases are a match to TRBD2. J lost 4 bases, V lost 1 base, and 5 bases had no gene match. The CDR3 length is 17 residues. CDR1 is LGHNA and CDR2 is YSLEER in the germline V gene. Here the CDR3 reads CASSQVGTSGLYNEQFF. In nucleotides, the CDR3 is TGCGCCAGCAGCCAAGTCGGGACTAGCGGGCTTTACAATGAGCAGTTCTTC.

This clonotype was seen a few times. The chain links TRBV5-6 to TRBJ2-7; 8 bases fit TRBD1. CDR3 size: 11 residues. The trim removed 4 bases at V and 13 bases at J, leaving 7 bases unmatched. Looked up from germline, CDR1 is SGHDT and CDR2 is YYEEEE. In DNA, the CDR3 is TGTGCCAGCAGCGGAAAGGGACAGGTCTACTTC. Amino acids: CASSGKGQVYF. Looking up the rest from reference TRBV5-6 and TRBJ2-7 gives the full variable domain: DAGVTQSPTHLIKTRGQQVTLRCSPKSGHDTVSWYQQALGQGPQFIFQYYEEEERQRGNFPDRFSGHQFPNYSSELNVNALLLGDSALYLCASSGKGQVYFGPGTRLTVT.

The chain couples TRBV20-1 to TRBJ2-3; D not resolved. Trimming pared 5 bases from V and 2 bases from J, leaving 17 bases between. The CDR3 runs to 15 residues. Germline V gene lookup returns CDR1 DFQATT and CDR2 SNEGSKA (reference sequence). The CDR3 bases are TGCAGTGCTCCCGTTCGGCCTTCCTACACAGATACGCAGTATTTT. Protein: CSAPVRPSYTDTQYF.

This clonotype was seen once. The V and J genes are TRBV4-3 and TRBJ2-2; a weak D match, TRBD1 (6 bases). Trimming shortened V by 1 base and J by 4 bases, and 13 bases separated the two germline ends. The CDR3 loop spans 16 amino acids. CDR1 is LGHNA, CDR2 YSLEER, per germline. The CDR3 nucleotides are TGCGCCAGCAGCCAAGTAGTCAGACAGGTCACCGGGGAGCTGTTTTTT. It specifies CASSQVVRQVTGELFF.

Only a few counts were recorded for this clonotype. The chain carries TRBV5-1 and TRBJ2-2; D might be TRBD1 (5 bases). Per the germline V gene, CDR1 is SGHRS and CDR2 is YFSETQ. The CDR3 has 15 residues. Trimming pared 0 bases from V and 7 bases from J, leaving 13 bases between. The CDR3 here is CASSLVLTQGGELFF. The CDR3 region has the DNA TGCGCCAGCAGCTTGGTCCTAACTCAGGGCGGGGAGCTGTTTTTT. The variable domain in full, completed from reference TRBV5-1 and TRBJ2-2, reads KAGVTQTPRYLIKTRGQQVTLSCSPISGHRSVSWYQQTPGQGLQFLFEYFSETQRNKGNFPGRFSGRQFSNSRSEMNVSTLELGDSALYLCASSLVLTQGGELFFGEGSRLTVL.

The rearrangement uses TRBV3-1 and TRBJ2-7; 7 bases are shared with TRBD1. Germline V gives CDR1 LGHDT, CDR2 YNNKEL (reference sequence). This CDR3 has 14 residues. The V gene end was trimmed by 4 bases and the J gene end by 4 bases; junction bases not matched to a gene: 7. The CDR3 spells CASSPRDREYEQYF. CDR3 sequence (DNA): TGTGCCAGCAGCCCCCGGGACAGAGAATACGAGCAGTACTTC.

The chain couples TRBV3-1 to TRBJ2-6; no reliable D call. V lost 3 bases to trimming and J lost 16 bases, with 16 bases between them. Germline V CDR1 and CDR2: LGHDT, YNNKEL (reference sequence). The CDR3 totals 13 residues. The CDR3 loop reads CASSHSDGPRLTF. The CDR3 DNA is TGTGCCAGCAGCCATTCGGACGGCCCCCGACTGACTTTC.

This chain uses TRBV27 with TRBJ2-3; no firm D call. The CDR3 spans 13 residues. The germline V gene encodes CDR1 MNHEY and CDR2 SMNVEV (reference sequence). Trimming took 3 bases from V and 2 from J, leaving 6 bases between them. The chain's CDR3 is CASSFSYTDTQYF. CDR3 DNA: TGTGCCAGCAGTTTCTCATACACAGATACGCAGTATTTT.

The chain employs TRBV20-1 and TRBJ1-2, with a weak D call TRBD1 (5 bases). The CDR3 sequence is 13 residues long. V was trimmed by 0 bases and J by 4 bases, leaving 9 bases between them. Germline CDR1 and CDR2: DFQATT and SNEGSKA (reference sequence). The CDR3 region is CSARDDRTYGYTF. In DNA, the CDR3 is TGCAGTGCTAGAGATGACAGAACCTATGGCTACACCTTC.

The CDR3 nucleotides read TGTGCCAGCAGTGAAGGGGGCATTAAGGACTACACCTTC. Its translation: CASSEGGIKDYTF. The rearrangement links TRBV25-1 to TRBJ1-2; D is perhaps TRBD1 (6 bases). Per germline, CDR1 MGHDK and CDR2 SYGVNS. This CDR3 spans 13 amino acids. V was clipped by 2 bases and J by 10 bases, with 14 bases between them.

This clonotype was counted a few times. CDR3 DNA: TGTGCCAGCAGCCAAGAAACGGACCAAGAAGCTTTCTTT. Its translation: CASSQETDQEAFF. The chain joins TRBV3-1 to TRBJ1-1; D remains unclear. CDR1 LGHDT and CDR2 YNNKEL come from the germline V gene (reference sequence). The CDR3 totals 13 residues. The V gene lost 0 bases and the J gene lost 8 bases, with 10 bases spanning the gap.

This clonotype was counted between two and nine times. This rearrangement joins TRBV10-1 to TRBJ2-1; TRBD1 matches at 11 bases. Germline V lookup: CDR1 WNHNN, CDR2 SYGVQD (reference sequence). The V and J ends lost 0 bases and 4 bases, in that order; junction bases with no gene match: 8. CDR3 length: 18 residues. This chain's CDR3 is CASSESIEDRGRYNEQFF. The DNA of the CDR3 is TGCGCCAGCAGTGAGTCGATAGAGGACAGGGGGCGATACAATGAGCAGTTCTTC.

DNA of the CDR3: TGCAGCGTTGGTCAGGGGGCGGAGGGCTACACCTTC. Translation gives CSVGQGAEGYTF. V is TRBV29-1 and J is TRBJ1-2, with 8 bases aligning to TRBD1. The germline gives CDR1 SQVTM, CDR2 ANQGSEA. The V and J ends lost 4 bases and 8 bases, in that order; junction bases with no gene match: 6. CDR3 size: 12 residues.

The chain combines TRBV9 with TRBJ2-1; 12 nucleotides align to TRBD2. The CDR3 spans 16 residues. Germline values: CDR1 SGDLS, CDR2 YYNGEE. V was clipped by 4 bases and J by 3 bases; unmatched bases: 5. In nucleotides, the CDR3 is TGTGCCAGCAGCCCCCGACTAGCGGGGGACTACAATGAGCAGTTCTTC. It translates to CASSPRLAGDYNEQFF.

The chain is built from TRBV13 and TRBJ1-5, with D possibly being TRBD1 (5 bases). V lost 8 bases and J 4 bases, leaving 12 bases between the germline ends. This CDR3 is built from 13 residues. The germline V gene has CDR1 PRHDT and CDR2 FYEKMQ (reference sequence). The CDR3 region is CASYGQPNQPQHF. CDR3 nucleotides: TGTGCCAGCTACGGACAACCTAATCAGCCCCAGCATTTT.

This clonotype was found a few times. CDR3 nucleotides: TGCAGTGCTAGATTGGTTAGAACGCTAAACACCGGGGAGCTGTTTTTT. It translates to CSARLVRTLNTGELFF. The rearrangement links TRBV20-1 to TRBJ2-2, with D hard to call. The CDR3 loop spans 16 amino acids. Trimming removed 2 bases at V and 2 bases at J, with 15 bases between. The V gene's germline CDR1 is DFQATT and CDR2 SNEGSKA (reference sequence).

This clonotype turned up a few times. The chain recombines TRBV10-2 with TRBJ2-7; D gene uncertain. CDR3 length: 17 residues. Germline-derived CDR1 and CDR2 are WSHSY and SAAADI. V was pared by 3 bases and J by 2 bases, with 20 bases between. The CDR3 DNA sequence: TGCGCCAGCAGTGATTGGAACCCAAACCGAAGGACCTACGAGCAGTACTTC. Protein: CASSDWNPNRRTYEQYF.

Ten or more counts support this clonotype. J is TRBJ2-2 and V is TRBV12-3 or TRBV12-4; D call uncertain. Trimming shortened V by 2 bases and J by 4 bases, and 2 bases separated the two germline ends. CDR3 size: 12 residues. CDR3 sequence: CASSLITGELFF. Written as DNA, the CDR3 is TGTGCCAGCAGTTTAATCACCGGGGAGCTGTTTTTT.

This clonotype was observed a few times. The CDR3 DNA sequence: TGTGCCAGCAGTGAAGCAGGGGAGCTCGCTGAAGCTTTCTTT. As protein: CASSEAGELAEAFF. The chain joins TRBV6-1 to TRBJ1-1, with a possible D match to TRBD1 (5 bases). Germline CDR1 and CDR2: MNHNS and SASEGT. The CDR3 spans 14 residues. V lost 0 bases to trimming and J lost 6 bases, with 11 bases between them.